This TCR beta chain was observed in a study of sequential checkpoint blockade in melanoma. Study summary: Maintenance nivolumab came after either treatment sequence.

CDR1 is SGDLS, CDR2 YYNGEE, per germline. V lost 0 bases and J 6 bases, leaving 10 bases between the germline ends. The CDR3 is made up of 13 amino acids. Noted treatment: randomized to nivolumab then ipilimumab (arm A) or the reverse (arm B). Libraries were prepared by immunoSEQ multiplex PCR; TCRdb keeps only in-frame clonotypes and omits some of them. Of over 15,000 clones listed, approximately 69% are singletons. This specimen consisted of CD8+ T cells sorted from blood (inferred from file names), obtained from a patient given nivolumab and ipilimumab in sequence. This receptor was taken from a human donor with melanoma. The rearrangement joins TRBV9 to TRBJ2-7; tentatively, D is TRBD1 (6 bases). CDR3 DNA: TGTGCCAGCAGCGTAGAATTAGGGGGCGAGCAGTACTTC. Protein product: CASSVELGGEQYF.